These T cell receptor beta chains were read from a single sample in a study of blood T cell repertoires in COVID-19. Measured with immunoSEQ multiplex PCR; TCRdb has only the in-frame clones, and not every one. The sample carries 65,000 to 85,000 clones, more than 65% recorded once. The sample was peripheral blood. The receptors were sampled from an elderly woman with active or convalescent COVID-19. CDR3s include the opening cysteine and the closing phenylalanine or tryptophan. Each record gives: D gene, V gene, J gene, clone size, CDR3 DNA, CDR3 protein. A D gene is named only where the DNA matches it firmly. Not all rows give a size; the values are once, few, many and, for expanded clones, a class.

D: TRBD1
V: TRBV28
J: TRBJ1-1
size: few
DNA: TGTGCCACCTCCTTTAGGGACAGGGGCGACACTGAAGCTTTCTTT
CDR3: CATSFRDRGDTEAFF

D: -
V: TRBV19
J: TRBJ2-7
size: -
DNA: TGTGCCAGTAGCGGGTCTCGGTACGAGCAGTACTTC
CDR3: CASSGSRYEQYF

D: -
V: TRBV19
J: TRBJ1-6
size: -
DNA: TGTGCCAGTAGTAACCGACAGGTTTTGAATTCACCCCTCCACTTT
CDR3: CASSNRQVLNSPLHF

D: TRBD2
V: TRBV5-1
J: TRBJ2-3
size: -
DNA: TGCGCCAGCAGCCCGCTTTCTAGCGGGGGGGCAGATACGCAGTATTTT
CDR3: CASSPLSSGGADTQYF

D: -
V: TRBV7-2
J: TRBJ2-1
size: -
DNA: TGTGCCAGCAGCTTAGACCCGAGCTCCTACAATGAGCAGTTCTTC
CDR3: CASSLDPSSYNEQFF

D: TRBD1
V: TRBV27
J: TRBJ1-4
size: -
DNA: TGTGCCAGCAGTTTATACTACCCTGACAGGGGGGATGAAAAACTGTTTTTT
CDR3: CASSLYYPDRGDEKLFF

D: -
V: TRBV3-1/TRBV3-2
J: TRBJ2-5
size: -
DNA: TGTGCCAGCAGCCAAGAGGCGGTTACGGCAGAGACCCAGTACTTC
CDR3: CASSQEAVTAETQYF

D: -
V: TRBV4-3
J: TRBJ1-3
size: -
DNA: TGCGCCAGCAGCCAAGATGGCAGGCGCAACTCTGGAAACACCATATATTTT
CDR3: CASSQDGRRNSGNTIYF

D: -
V: TRBV19
J: TRBJ2-1
size: -
DNA: TGTGCCAGTAGTATTCCGGCAGGGGCGAGAGATGAGCAGTTCTTC
CDR3: CASSIPAGARDEQFF

D: -
V: TRBV12-3/TRBV12-4
J: TRBJ1-1
size: once
DNA: TGTGCCAGCAGTGATAGCGGTTGGACTGAAGCTTTCTTT
CDR3: CASSDSGWTEAFF

D: -
V: TRBV12-5
J: TRBJ1-1
size: once
DNA: TGTGCTAGTGGTTTGTATTCGAGGTCGAACACTGAAGCTTTCTTT
CDR3: CASGLYSRSNTEAFF

D: TRBD1
V: TRBV5-1
J: TRBJ2-3
size: once
DNA: TGCGCCAGCAGCACAGCCGGGACAGCGTCAGATACGCAGTATTTT
CDR3: CASSTAGTASDTQYF

D: -
V: TRBV18
J: TRBJ1-4
size: once
DNA: TGTGCCAGCTCCCAGATGTCAACTAATGAAAAACTGTTTTTT
CDR3: CASSQMSTNEKLFF

D: -
V: TRBV5-7
J: TRBJ2-7
size: -
DNA: TGTGCCAGCAGCTTGAATTGGGGCCACGAGCAGTACTTC
CDR3: CASSLNWGHEQYF

D: TRBD1
V: TRBV4-3
J: TRBJ1-1
size: -
DNA: TGCGCCAGCAGCCAGAACAGGGGGGACACTGAAGCTTTCTTT
CDR3: CASSQNRGDTEAFF

D: -
V: TRBV10-3
J: TRBJ1-2
size: -
DNA: TGTGCCATCAGTGCCGGACGGGCGGGTGGCTACACCTTC
CDR3: CAISAGRAGGYTF

D: -
V: TRBV19
J: TRBJ1-5
size: -
DNA: TGTGCCAGTAGTAGAGACGGACAGAACAGCAATCAGCCCCAGCATTTT
CDR3: CASSRDGQNSNQPQHF

D: -
V: TRBV21-1
J: TRBJ1-1
size: -
DNA: TGTGCCAGCAGCGACGGGACAGGGAAGAACACTGAAGCTTTCTTT
CDR3: CASSDGTGKNTEAFF

D: TRBD2
V: TRBV20-1
J: TRBJ2-7
size: -
DNA: TGCAGTGCTAGTATTGGGTCGGGAGGGCCCAGAGAGCAGTACTTC
CDR3: CSASIGSGGPREQYF

D: -
V: TRBV5-6
J: TRBJ2-5
size: -
DNA: TGTGCCAGCAGCTTAGAGTGGGAGACCCAGTACTTC
CDR3: CASSLEWETQYF

D: -
V: TRBV14
J: TRBJ1-1
size: -
DNA: TGTGCCAGCAGCCAAGGCCTTCACACCCCTGAAGCTTTCTTT
CDR3: CASSQGLHTPEAFF

D: TRBD2
V: TRBV5-1
J: TRBJ2-1
size: -
DNA: TGCGCCAGCAGCTTTAGCGGGGGGGCCTCTAATGAGCAGTTCTTC
CDR3: CASSFSGGASNEQFF

D: TRBD1
V: TRBV10-3
J: TRBJ1-6
size: -
DNA: TGTGCCATCAGTCGGGACAGCAGAAATTCACCCCTCCACTTT
CDR3: CAISRDSRNSPLHF

D: TRBD1
V: TRBV11-3
J: TRBJ2-1
size: -
DNA: TGTGCCAGCAGCTCACGACAGGGGGCGACCAATGAGCAGTTCTTC
CDR3: CASSSRQGATNEQFF

D: TRBD1
V: TRBV5-5
J: TRBJ1-4
size: few
DNA: TGTGCCAGCAGCCACCTAAGCCAGGGACAGGGGTTTGCAACTAATGAAAAACTGTTTTTT
CDR3: CASSHLSQGQGFATNEKLFF

D: -
V: TRBV12-3/TRBV12-4
J: TRBJ1-2
size: -
DNA: TGTGCCAGCAGTTTAACAGGGCCCTATGGCTACACCTTC
CDR3: CASSLTGPYGYTF

D: TRBD2
V: TRBV19
J: TRBJ2-3
size: -
DNA: TGTGCCAGTAGTCGGACTAGCGGGGGGTACACAGATACGCAGTATTTT
CDR3: CASSRTSGGYTDTQYF

D: -
V: TRBV18
J: TRBJ1-4
size: -
DNA: TGTGCCAGCTCACCAAGCCACCGGCTGTTTTTT
CDR3: CASSPSHRLFF

D: TRBD2
V: TRBV4-3
J: TRBJ2-1
size: -
DNA: TGCGCCAGCAGCCAAGGGAGAGGGACTAACAATGAGCAGTTCTTC
CDR3: CASSQGRGTNNEQFF

D: TRBD2
V: TRBV27
J: TRBJ2-3
size: -
DNA: TGTGCCAGCAGTTCCCTTAGCGGGAGGGCCCACGTTACGCAGTATTTT
CDR3: CASSSLSGRAHVTQYF

D: TRBD2
V: TRBV7-2
J: TRBJ2-2
size: -
DNA: TGTGCCAGCACCTCGGGGGGAGCGGTCACCGGGGAGCTGTTTTTT
CDR3: CASTSGGAVTGELFF

D: -
V: TRBV7-2
J: TRBJ1-2
size: -
DNA: TGTGCCAGCAGCGGCGGGGGGGGCTATGGCTACACCTTC
CDR3: CASSGGGGYGYTF

D: -
V: TRBV7-9
J: TRBJ1-2
size: -
DNA: TGTGCCAGCAGCCAAGTGCAGGGCTACACCTTC
CDR3: CASSQVQGYTF

D: -
V: TRBV15
J: TRBJ2-7
size: -
DNA: TGTGCCACCAGCTCCCGGGGGTACGAGCAGTACTTC
CDR3: CATSSRGYEQYF

D: -
V: TRBV29-1
J: TRBJ1-4
size: -
DNA: TGCAGCGCGTACAGGGAACCTAATGAAAAACTGTTTTTT
CDR3: CSAYREPNEKLFF

D: -
V: TRBV10-3
J: TRBJ2-7
size: -
DNA: TGTGCCATCAGTGGATCGGGTCTCTACGAGCAGTACTTC
CDR3: CAISGSGLYEQYF

D: TRBD1
V: TRBV10-3
J: TRBJ1-1
size: once
DNA: TGTGCCATCAGTGAGTCGACTCGTAGGGGGCAGGAAGCTTTCTTT
CDR3: CAISESTRRGQEAFF

D: TRBD1
V: TRBV5-1
J: TRBJ2-2
size: -
DNA: TGCGCCAGCGGAACAGGGGGCGTTTACACCGGGGAGCTGTTTTTT
CDR3: CASGTGGVYTGELFF

D: TRBD1
V: TRBV27
J: TRBJ2-7
size: -
DNA: TGTGCCAGCAGATCGACAGGGTATTTCTACGAGCAGTACTTC
CDR3: CASRSTGYFYEQYF

D: TRBD1
V: TRBV28
J: TRBJ1-5
size: few
DNA: TGTGCCAGCAGTCCAGGGACAGGGTATGGCAATCAGCCCCAGCATTTT
CDR3: CASSPGTGYGNQPQHF

D: TRBD1
V: TRBV6-5
J: TRBJ2-7
size: -
DNA: TGTGCCAGCAGTCCTCACAGGGGGGCGTACGAGCAGTACTTC
CDR3: CASSPHRGAYEQYF

D: TRBD1
V: TRBV5-1
J: TRBJ1-3
size: -
DNA: TGCGCCAGCAGCTCGGGACAGGGGGCTGGAAACACCATATATTTT
CDR3: CASSSGQGAGNTIYF